This T cell receptor (beta chain) derives from a study of T cell repertoires in cytomegalovirus infection. Study summary: Epitope selection comprised recently identified HLA-C-restricted CMV epitopes and well-studied HLA-B-restricted CMV epitopes. Both a matching HLA type and CMV infection were indicated by public TCR beta signatures. Study-wide results and limits: Cumulative frequency of public TCR beta families picked out carriers of CMV plus the relevant HLA.

In its sample, this clonotype was seen a few times. Its antigen is undetermined. The germline CDR1 and CDR2 sequences are LNHNV and YYDKDF (reference sequence). The CDR3 consists of 15 residues. J lost 5 bases, V lost 0 bases, and 3 bases had no gene match. TCRdb analysed the reads with MiXCR anew, one entry per CDR3 protein. The sample has 450,000 to 600,000 distinct CDR3 sequences, 25% to 35% seen once. This TCR derives from a human donor in good health (CMV status not recorded). Some clones in this sample may be carry-over from other donors' samples. Sequenced here: cultured PBMCs, sampled from culture after CMV antigen stimulation. This chain joins TRBV15 and TRBJ1-4, with 7 bases fitting TRBD1. The CDR3 DNA sequence: TGTGCCACCAGCAGAGACAGGGGGTCCAATGAAAAACTGTTTTTT. Translated: CATSRDRGSNEKLFF.